This T cell receptor (beta chain) derives from a study of OX40 agonist ivuxolimab in advanced cancers. This table comes from immunoSEQ multiplex PCR, and its TCRdb copy is limited to in-frame clones, with some not included. The sample lists 80,000 to 95,000 clones, approximately 91% occurring once. V was cut by 10 bases and J by 4 bases, with 16 bases left in between. The CDR3 runs to 13 residues. CDR1 is SGHTA and CDR2 is FQGNSA in the germline V gene. The sequence was collected from an adult with an advanced solid tumor such as melanoma, head and neck, liver or kidney cancer. The chain is built from TRBV7-2 and TRBJ1-2; tentatively, D is TRBD1 (6 bases). The sequences come from CD4+ or CD8+ T cells sorted from blood, collected in a trial of the OX40 agonist ivuxolimab. CDR3: CATLEGDGYGYTF. The CDR3 DNA sequence: TGTGCCACTCTTGAGGGGGATGGCTATGGCTACACCTTC.